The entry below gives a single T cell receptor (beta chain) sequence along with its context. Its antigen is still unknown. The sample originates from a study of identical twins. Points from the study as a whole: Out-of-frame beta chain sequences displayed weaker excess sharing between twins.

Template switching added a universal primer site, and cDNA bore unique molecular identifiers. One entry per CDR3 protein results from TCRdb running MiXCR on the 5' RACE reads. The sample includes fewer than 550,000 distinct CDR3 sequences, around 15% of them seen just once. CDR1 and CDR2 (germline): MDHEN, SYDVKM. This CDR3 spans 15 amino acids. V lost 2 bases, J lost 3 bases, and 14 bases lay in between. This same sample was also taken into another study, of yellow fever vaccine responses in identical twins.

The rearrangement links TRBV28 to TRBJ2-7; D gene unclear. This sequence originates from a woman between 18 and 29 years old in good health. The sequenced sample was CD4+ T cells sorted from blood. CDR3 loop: CASSLRPASSYEQYF. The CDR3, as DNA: TGTGCCAGCAGTTTAAGGCCCGCCAGCAGCTACGAGCAGTACTTC.